One sample yielded the 27 T cell receptor beta chains listed below, sequenced in a study of blood T cell repertoires in COVID-19. Clones were sequenced by immunoSEQ multiplex PCR, and TCRdb holds only the in-frame ones, with some missing. This table has under 200,000 clones, 70% to 90% appearing once. Sequencing used peripheral blood. The receptor set was obtained from a man between 60 and 75 years old with COVID-19, enrolled during active disease.

The CDR3 DNA is TGTGCCAGCAGCTTAGGCAGGGGTGGCTACACCTTC. This translates into CASSLGRGGYTF. The V call is TRBV7-2, the J call TRBJ1-2; maybe TRBD1 (6 bases). CDR3 length equals 12 residues. Germline-derived CDR1 and CDR2 are SGHTA and FQGNSA. V lost 1 base and J lost 7, with 7 bases in between.

The sample holds one count of this clone. The chain has TRBV3-1 (or the pseudogene TRBV3-2) and TRBJ2-5; weak D call: TRBD1 (6 bases). V was trimmed by 2 bases and J by 1 base, leaving 11 bases between them. Germline values: CDR1 LGHDT, CDR2 YNNKEL (reference sequence). There are 15 residues in the CDR3. As DNA, the CDR3 is TGTGCCAGCAGCCAACTGGGGACACTCCAAGAGACCCAGTACTTC. This codes for CASSQLGTLQETQYF.

The V call is TRBV28, the J call TRBJ1-5; 8 nucleotides agree with TRBD1. There are 14 residues in the CDR3. Germline lookup yields CDR1 MDHEN and CDR2 SYDVKM. J gave up 6 bases and V 1 base, and 2 bases lay outside the gene matches. The CDR3 sequence: CASSLSQGGQPQHF. CDR3 sequence (DNA): TGTGCCAGCAGTTTATCACAGGGGGGTCAGCCCCAGCATTTT.

The chain couples TRBV7-9 to TRBJ1-6; 7 bases align to TRBD1. The trim removed 6 bases at V and 10 bases at J, leaving 9 bases unmatched. Germline V gives CDR1 SEHNR, CDR2 FQNEAQ (reference sequence). The CDR3 is 14 residues long. The CDR3 nucleotides read TGTGCCAGCAGATCTACAGGGGAGAACTCACCCCTCCACTTT. Its translation is CASRSTGENSPLHF.

The chain couples TRBV6-5 to TRBJ2-1; possibly TRBD2 for D (6 bases). This CDR3 is built from 16 residues. With 4 bases removed from V and 9 bases from J, the gap between germline ends came to 22 bases. Germline V CDR1 and CDR2: MNHEY, SVGAGI. The CDR3 loop is CASSSWDRTIPSEQFF. For the CDR3, the DNA is TGTGCCAGCAGTTCATGGGATCGGACTATCCCCAGTGAGCAGTTCTTC.

This clone was counted only a few times. The CDR3 sequence: CASSQGASGYSPLHF. The CDR3, as DNA: TGTGCCAGCAGCCAAGGGGCGTCAGGGTATTCACCCCTCCACTTT. This chain uses TRBV3-1 (or the pseudogene TRBV3-2) with TRBJ1-6; a weak D match, TRBD1 (5 bases). Germline V CDR1 and CDR2: LGHDT, YNNKEL (reference sequence). The CDR3 is 15 amino acids. V lost 1 base to trimming and J lost 8 bases, with 12 bases between them.

This chain joins TRBV19 and TRBJ2-7, with 9 bases fitting TRBD2. J lost 6 bases, V lost 5 bases, and 5 bases had no gene match. CDR1 is LNHDA, CDR2 SQIVND, per germline (reference sequence). This CDR3 contains 13 residues. CDR3 region: CASSSTAGGEQYF. The DNA for the CDR3 is TGTGCCAGTAGTTCGACAGCGGGGGGCGAGCAGTACTTC.

The rearrangement links TRBV7-8 to TRBJ1-6; 7 bases agree with TRBD1. Trimming cost V 4 bases and J 9 bases; bases outside gene matches: 9. The CDR3 totals 15 residues. Germline CDR1 is SGHVS and CDR2 is FQNEAQ. CDR3: CASSSRDRAGSPLHF. The CDR3 nucleotides read TGTGCCAGCAGCTCCCGGGACAGAGCTGGTTCACCCCTCCACTTT.

This clone was recorded a few times. Here the CDR3 reads CSVGDNYNEQFF. CDR3 DNA: TGCAGCGTAGGGGACAACTACAATGAGCAGTTCTTC. The chain employs TRBV29-1 and TRBJ2-1; D possibly corresponds to TRBD1 (6 bases). The CDR3 has 12 residues. CDR1 SQVTM and CDR2 ANQGSEA come from the germline V gene. Trimming removed 6 bases at V and 3 bases at J, with 9 bases between.

The chain recombines TRBV2 with TRBJ1-3; the D is unclear. Looked up from germline, CDR1 is SNHLY and CDR2 is FYNNEI. The CDR3 extends over 12 amino acids. V was cut by 6 bases and J by 9 bases, with 12 bases left in between. This CDR3 is CASSNVGSTIYF. The CDR3 DNA is TGTGCCAGCAGCAACGTCGGGTCCACCATATATTTT.

The chain has TRBV6-5 and TRBJ1-2; D is unclear. Deletions cut 7 bases from V and 1 base from J, with 13 bases between. Looked up from germline, CDR1 is MNHEY and CDR2 is SVGAGI. This CDR3 spans 14 amino acids. This chain's CDR3 is CASTPGTNNYGYTF. Written as DNA, the CDR3 is TGTGCCAGCACCCCAGGAACAAATAACTATGGCTACACCTTC.

In its sample, this clone was seen once. V gene TRBV7-6 combines with J gene TRBJ2-5; TRBD1 aligns across 10 bases. CDR1 is SGHVS and CDR2 is FNYEAQ in the germline V gene. With V trimmed by 3 bases and J by 0 bases, 4 bases remained unmatched. The CDR3 is 16 residues long. CDR3 sequence (DNA): TGTGCCAGCAGCTTTGCGGGGACAGGGGACCAAGAGACCCAGTACTTC. It is translated as CASSFAGTGDQETQYF.

The chain couples TRBV30 to TRBJ1-2; TRBD1 agrees at 11 bases. CDR3 size: 13 residues. The junction had 7 bases not matched to a gene; V was cut back by 5 bases and J by 8 bases. CDR1 is GTSNPN, CDR2 SVGIG, per germline (reference sequence). CDR3 DNA: TGTGCCTGGGAGGGACAGGGGGTGCGAGGCTACACCTTC. It encodes CAWEGQGVRGYTF.

This rearrangement joins TRBV14 to TRBJ2-1; 8 bases line up with TRBD2. The junction had 5 bases not matched to a gene; V was cut back by 1 base and J by 0 bases. The CDR3 length is 17 residues. Germline CDR1 reads SGHDN; CDR2 reads FVKESK. The CDR3 DNA reads as TGTGCCAGCAGCCAAGGGACTAGCCTCCGCTCCTACAATGAGCAGTTCTTC. Protein sequence: CASSQGTSLRSYNEQFF. The variable domain in full, completed from reference TRBV14 and TRBJ2-1, reads EAGVTQFPSHSVIEKGQTVTLRCDPISGHDNLYWYRRVMGKEIKFLLHFVKESKQDESGMPNNRFLAERTGGTYSTLKVQPAELEDSGVYFCASSQGTSLRSYNEQFFGPGTRLTVL.

This chain uses TRBV7-9 with TRBJ1-2; D is possibly TRBD1 (5 bases). CDR1 SEHNR and CDR2 FQNEAQ come from the germline V gene (reference sequence). Deletions cut 2 bases from V and 6 bases from J, with 7 bases between. This CDR3 is 12 amino acids long. CDR3 residues: CASSLSGDGYTF. CDR3 nucleotide sequence: TGTGCCAGCAGCTTATCGGGGGATGGCTACACCTTC.

Note on this clone: The sample holds other DNA sequences that translate to the same CDR3. J is TRBJ1-5 and V is TRBV28, with 8 bases identical to TRBD1. V was pared by 3 bases and J by 3 bases, with 7 bases of the junction left unmatched. The CDR3 consists of 16 residues. Germline assignment: CDR1 MDHEN and CDR2 SYDVKM. The chain's CDR3 is CASSFLRTGNNQPQHF. The CDR3, as DNA: TGTGCCAGCAGTTTTCTAAGGACAGGGAACAATCAGCCCCAGCATTTT.

In this sample, this clone turned up a few times. The CDR3 region is CAARGGGLNTGELFF. The CDR3 DNA is TGTGCCGCACGTGGAGGGGGCCTAAACACCGGGGAGCTGTTTTTT. J is TRBJ2-2 and V is TRBV19; the D gene is possibly TRBD1 (7 bases). Per germline, CDR1 LNHDA and CDR2 SQIVND (reference sequence). V gave up 11 bases and J gave up 2 bases, with 18 bases separating them. CDR3 length equals 15 residues.

This rearrangement joins TRBV10-3 to TRBJ1-4; 7 bases fit TRBD1. The J segment lost 5 bases and the V segment lost 2 bases, leaving 8 bases of the junction unmatched. CDR1 and CDR2 (germline): ENHRY, SYGVKD. The CDR3 extends over 16 amino acids. CDR3 bases: TGTGCCATCAGTGAGCCCATGACAGGGAGGAATGAAAAACTGTTTTTT. It yields the protein CAISEPMTGRNEKLFF.

The gene calls are TRBV10-3 and TRBJ2-1; a possible D gene is TRBD1 (6 bases). V lost 0 bases and J lost 6, with 15 bases in between. In germline, CDR1 is ENHRY, CDR2 SYGVKD. The CDR3 contains 16 residues. The CDR3 nucleotides are TGTGCCATCAGTGAGTCAGGACAGCCATCCCTCAATGAGCAGTTCTTC. This gives the protein CAISESGQPSLNEQFF.

The V and J genes are TRBV9 and TRBJ2-7; 7 bases map to TRBD1. This CDR3 has 14 residues. Germline V gene sequence: CDR1 SGDLS, CDR2 YYNGEE. Losses at the gene ends were 4 bases for V and 6 bases for J; bases not matched to a gene: 10. The CDR3 DNA is TGTGCCAGCAGCTCCGGACAGGTAAAAGGCGAGCAGTACTTC. This gives the protein CASSSGQVKGEQYF.

This clone was recorded a few times. V gene TRBV5-6 combines with J gene TRBJ1-5, with a tentative D call TRBD1 (5 bases). There are 15 residues in the CDR3. Germline-derived CDR1 and CDR2 are SGHDT and YYEEEE. The V end lost 7 bases, the J end lost 4 bases, and 18 bases lay between the germline ends. In nucleotides, the CDR3 is TGTGCCAGCCGTCTTCGCGGGGCAGGAAATCAGCCCCAGCATTTT. It translates to CASRLRGAGNQPQHF.

This chain links TRBV29-1 with TRBJ1-1; 11 positions match TRBD1. This CDR3 is built from 16 residues. Trimming at V came to 4 bases and at J to 0 bases, leaving 7 bases not matched to a gene. Germline loops: CDR1 SQVTM, CDR2 ANQGSEA. CDR3 loop: CSVGRTGGMLNTEAFF. Written as DNA, the CDR3 is TGCAGCGTTGGTCGGACAGGGGGCATGCTGAACACTGAAGCTTTCTTT.

The chain combines TRBV19 with TRBJ1-3; 9 bases match TRBD1. The CDR3 is 16 residues long. Trimming cost V 4 bases and J 3 bases; bases outside gene matches: 7. Germline CDR1 and CDR2: LNHDA and SQIVND (reference sequence). The CDR3 spells CASSTTGGGSGNTIYF. The CDR3 DNA is TGTGCCAGTAGTACAACAGGGGGCGGAAGTGGAAACACCATATATTTT.

This clone turned up a few times. The chain carries TRBV28 and TRBJ1-3; 9 nucleotides agree with TRBD1. Losses at the gene ends were 6 bases for V and 1 base for J; bases not matched to a gene: 13. The CDR3 has 18 amino acids. CDR1 is MDHEN and CDR2 is SYDVKM in the germline V gene. CDR3 in amino acids: CASRGVLSGTGSGNTIYF. The CDR3 nucleotides read TGTGCCAGCAGAGGGGTACTTTCCGGGACAGGGTCTGGAAACACCATATATTTT.

The rearrangement links TRBV4-3 to TRBJ1-2; D unresolved. V dropped 5 bases and J dropped 1 base, with 8 bases sitting between them. Per germline, CDR1 LGHNA and CDR2 YSLEER. This CDR3 contains 13 residues. CDR3 region: CASSDGGNYGYTF. CDR3 nucleotide sequence: TGCGCCAGCAGCGACGGCGGTAACTATGGCTACACCTTC.

V gene TRBV11-3 combines with J gene TRBJ2-2; 8 positions match TRBD1. The trim removed 1 base at V and 0 bases at J, leaving 4 bases unmatched. CDR3 length equals 17 residues. Germline lookup yields CDR1 SGHNT and CDR2 YENEEA. The CDR3: CASSLGQGAANTGELFF. The CDR3 nucleotides are TGTGCCAGCAGCTTAGGTCAGGGGGCGGCGAACACCGGGGAGCTGTTTTTT.

The rearrangement joins TRBV5-6 to TRBJ1-6, with a weak D call TRBD1 (5 bases). The length of the CDR3 is 19 residues. V was cut by 4 bases and J by 1 base, with 21 bases left in between. Per the germline V gene, CDR1 is SGHDT and CDR2 is YYEEEE. CDR3 in amino acids: CASSPIPGTRGSYNSPLHF. CDR3 nucleotide sequence: TGTGCCAGCAGCCCTATCCCCGGGACCCGGGGGTCCTATAATTCACCCCTCCACTTT.